This T cell receptor (beta chain) came from a study of T cells in Graves' hyperthyroidism and ophthalmopathy. The wider study: Peripheral blood was drawn at first diagnosis, prior to all treatment.

Overall study findings and caveats: Peripheral blood also featured most of the thyroid clonotypes expanded above 0.001. It was a median about seven months before onset that the model predicted ophthalmopathy. Separation of ophthalmopathy from stable hyperthyroidism was achieved by a 13 V-J model.

This CDR3 spans 12 amino acids. V shed 10 bases and J shed 3 bases, with 13 bases lying between them. Germline values: CDR1 SEHNR, CDR2 FQNEAQ (reference sequence). RNA transcripts yielded amplified TCR beta CDR3 regions. HTBI primers were the set used in a first-round RT-PCR of the TCR CDR3. MiXCR, run by TCRdb on the multiplex PCR reads, gives a single entry per CDR3 protein. Of about 520,000 distinct CDR3 sequences in the sample, approximately 25% were seen once. This clonotype was detected ten times or more. Its antigen is not known. Sequencing was carried out using blood. The chain links TRBV7-9 to TRBJ2-7; the D is unclear. The sequence derives from a woman in her 30s with Graves' ophthalmopathy. Here the CDR3 reads CANPPASYEQYF. The CDR3 DNA reads TGTGCCAACCCCCCAGCGAGCTACGAGCAGTACTTC.